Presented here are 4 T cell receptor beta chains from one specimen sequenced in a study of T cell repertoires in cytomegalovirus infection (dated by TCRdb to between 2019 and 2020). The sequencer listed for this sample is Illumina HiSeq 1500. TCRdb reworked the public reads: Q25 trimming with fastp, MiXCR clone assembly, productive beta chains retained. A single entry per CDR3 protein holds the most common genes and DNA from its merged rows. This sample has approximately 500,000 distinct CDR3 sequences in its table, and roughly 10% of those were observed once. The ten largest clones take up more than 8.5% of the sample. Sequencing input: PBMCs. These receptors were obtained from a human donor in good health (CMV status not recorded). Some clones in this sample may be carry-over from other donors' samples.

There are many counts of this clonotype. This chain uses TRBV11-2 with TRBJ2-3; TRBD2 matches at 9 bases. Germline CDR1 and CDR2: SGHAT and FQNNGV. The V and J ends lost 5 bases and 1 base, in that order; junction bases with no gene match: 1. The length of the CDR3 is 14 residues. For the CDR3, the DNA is TGTGCCAGCAGCCGGACTAGCGGCACAGATACGCAGTATTTT. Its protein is CASSRTSGTDTQYF.

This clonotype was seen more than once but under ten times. The CDR3 DNA sequence: TGTGCCAGCAGCTTGACAGAAAGGGGCTACACCTTC. Its translation is CASSLTERGYTF. The gene calls are TRBV5-6 and TRBJ1-2; D remains ambiguous. Trimming took off 1 base at V and 8 bases at J, with 9 bases between the two ends. The CDR3 is 12 amino acids. Germline assignment: CDR1 SGHDT and CDR2 YYEEEE.

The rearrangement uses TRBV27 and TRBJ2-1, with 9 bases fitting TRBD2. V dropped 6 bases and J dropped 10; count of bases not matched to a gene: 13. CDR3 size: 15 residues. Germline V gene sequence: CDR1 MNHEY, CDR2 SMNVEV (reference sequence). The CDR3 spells CASSYLAGEVGEQFF. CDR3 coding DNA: TGTGCCAGCAGCTATTTAGCGGGAGAGGTTGGAGAGCAGTTCTTC.

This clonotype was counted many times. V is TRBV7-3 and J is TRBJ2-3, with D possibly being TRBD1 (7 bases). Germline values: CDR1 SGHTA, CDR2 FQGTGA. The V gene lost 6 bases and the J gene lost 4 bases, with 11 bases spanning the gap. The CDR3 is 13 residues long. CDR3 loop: CASREGAADTQYF. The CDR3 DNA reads TGTGCCAGCAGGGAGGGGGCCGCAGATACGCAGTATTTT.